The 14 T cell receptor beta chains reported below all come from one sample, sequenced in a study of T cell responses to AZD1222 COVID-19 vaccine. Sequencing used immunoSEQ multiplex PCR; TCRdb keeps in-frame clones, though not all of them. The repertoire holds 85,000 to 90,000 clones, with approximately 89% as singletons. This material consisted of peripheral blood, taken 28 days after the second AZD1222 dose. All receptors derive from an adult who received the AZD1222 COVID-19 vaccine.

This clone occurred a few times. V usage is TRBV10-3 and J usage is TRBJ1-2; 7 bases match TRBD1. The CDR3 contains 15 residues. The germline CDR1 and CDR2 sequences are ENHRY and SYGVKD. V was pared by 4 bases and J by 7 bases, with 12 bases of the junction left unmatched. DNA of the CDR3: TGTGCCATCAGTGCCGGTACTAAGGGGGCGGTTGGCTACACCTTC. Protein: CAISAGTKGAVGYTF.

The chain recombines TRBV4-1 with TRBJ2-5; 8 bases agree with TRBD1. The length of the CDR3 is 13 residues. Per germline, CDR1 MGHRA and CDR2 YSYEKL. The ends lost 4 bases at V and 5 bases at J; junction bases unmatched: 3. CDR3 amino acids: CASSLRTGETQYF. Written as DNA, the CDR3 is TGCGCCAGCAGCCTACGGACAGGGGAGACCCAGTACTTC.

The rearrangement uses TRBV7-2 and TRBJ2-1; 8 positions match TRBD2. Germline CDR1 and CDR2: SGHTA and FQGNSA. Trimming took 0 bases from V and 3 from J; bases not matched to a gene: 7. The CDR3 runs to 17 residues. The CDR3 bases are TGTGCCAGCAGCTTAGCGTTTGGGGCGGGGGGCTACAATGAGCAGTTCTTC. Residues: CASSLAFGAGGYNEQFF. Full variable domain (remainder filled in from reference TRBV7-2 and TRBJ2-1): GAGVSQSPSNKVTEKGKDVELRCDPISGHTALYWYRQSLGQGLEFLIYFQGNSAPDKSGLPSDRFSAERTGGSVSTLTIQRTQQEDSAVYLCASSLAFGAGGYNEQFFGPGTRLTVL.

CDR3 amino acids: CASSPGETSGGETQYF. The CDR3 region has the DNA TGTGCCAGCAGCCCGGGGGAGACTAGCGGCGGAGAGACCCAGTACTTC. V and J are TRBV5-4 and TRBJ2-5; 9 bases line up with TRBD2. J gave up 4 bases and V 4 bases, and 11 bases lay outside the gene matches. This CDR3 has 16 amino acids. Per the germline V gene, CDR1 is SGHNT and CDR2 is YYREEE (reference sequence).

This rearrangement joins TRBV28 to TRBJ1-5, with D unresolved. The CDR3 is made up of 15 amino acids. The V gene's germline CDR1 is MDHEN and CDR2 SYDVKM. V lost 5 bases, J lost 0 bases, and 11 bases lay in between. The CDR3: CASSPRSNSNQPQHF. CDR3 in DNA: TGTGCCAGCAGTCCGCGGTCGAATAGCAATCAGCCCCAGCATTTT.

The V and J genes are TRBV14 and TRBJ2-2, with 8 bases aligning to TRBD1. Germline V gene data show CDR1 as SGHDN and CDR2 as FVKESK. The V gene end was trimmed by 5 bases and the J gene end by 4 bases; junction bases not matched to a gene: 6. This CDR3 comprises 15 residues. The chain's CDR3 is CASSWTGRSTGELFF. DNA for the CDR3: TGTGCCAGCAGCTGGACAGGGAGGAGCACCGGGGAGCTGTTTTTT.

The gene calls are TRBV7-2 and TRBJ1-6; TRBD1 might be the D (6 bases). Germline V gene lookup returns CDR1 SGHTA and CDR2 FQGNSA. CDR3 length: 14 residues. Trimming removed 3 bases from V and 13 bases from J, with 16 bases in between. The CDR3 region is CASSFQKQGRPLHF. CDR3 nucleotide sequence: TGTGCCAGCAGCTTCCAAAAACAGGGAAGGCCCCTCCACTTT.

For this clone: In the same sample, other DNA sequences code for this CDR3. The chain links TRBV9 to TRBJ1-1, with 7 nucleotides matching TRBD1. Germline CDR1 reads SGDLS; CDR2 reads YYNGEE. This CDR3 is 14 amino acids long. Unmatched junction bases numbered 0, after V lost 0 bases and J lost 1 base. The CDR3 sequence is CASSVGTGNTEAFF. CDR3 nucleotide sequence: TGTGCCAGCAGCGTAGGGACAGGGAACACTGAAGCTTTCTTT.

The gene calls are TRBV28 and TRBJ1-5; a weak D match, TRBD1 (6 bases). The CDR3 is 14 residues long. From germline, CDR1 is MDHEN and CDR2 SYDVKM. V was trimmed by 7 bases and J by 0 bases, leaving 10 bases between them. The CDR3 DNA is TGTGCCAGCAAACAGGGAGTTAGCAATCAGCCCCAGCATTTT. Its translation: CASKQGVSNQPQHF.

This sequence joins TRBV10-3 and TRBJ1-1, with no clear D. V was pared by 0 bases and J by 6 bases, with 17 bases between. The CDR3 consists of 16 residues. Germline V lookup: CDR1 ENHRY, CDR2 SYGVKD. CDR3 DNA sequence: TGTGCCATCAGTGAGTCGGGCGAAGGTCTCCGTCCTGAAGCTTTCTTT. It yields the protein CAISESGEGLRPEAFF.

CDR3 bases: TGTGCCAGCAGCTTGGTAGGGGGTCGGACCGGGGAGCTGTTTTTT. Amino acid sequence: CASSLVGGRTGELFF. The chain recombines TRBV5-4 with TRBJ2-2, with D perhaps TRBD1 (6 bases). CDR1 is SGHNT and CDR2 is YYREEE in the germline V gene (reference sequence). The CDR3 sequence is 15 residues long. V lost 0 bases to trimming and J lost 5 bases, with 11 bases between them.

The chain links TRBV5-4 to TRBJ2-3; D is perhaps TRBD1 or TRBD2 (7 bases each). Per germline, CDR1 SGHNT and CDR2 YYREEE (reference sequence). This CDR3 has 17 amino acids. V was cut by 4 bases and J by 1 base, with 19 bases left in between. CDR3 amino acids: CASSGGDSLTGTDTQYF. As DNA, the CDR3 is TGTGCCAGCAGCGGGGGGGACAGCTTGACTGGCACAGATACGCAGTATTTT.

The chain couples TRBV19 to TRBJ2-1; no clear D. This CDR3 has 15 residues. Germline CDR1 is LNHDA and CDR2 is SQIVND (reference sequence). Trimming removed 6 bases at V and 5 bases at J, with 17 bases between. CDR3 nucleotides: TGTGCCAGTAGACTCGGGCCACTTCCGAACAATGAGCAGTTCTTC. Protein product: CASRLGPLPNNEQFF. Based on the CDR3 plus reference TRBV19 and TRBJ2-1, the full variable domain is DGGITQSPKYLFRKEGQNVTLSCEQNLNHDAMYWYRQDPGQGLRLIYYSQIVNDFQKGDIAEGYSVSREKKESFPLTVTSAQKNPTAFYLCASRLGPLPNNEQFFGPGTRLTVL.

The CDR3 DNA sequence: TGTGCCAGCAGTTTAACGGGAGAGCAGTACGTC. Residues: CASSLTGEQYV. The chain is built from TRBV12-3 or TRBV12-4 and TRBJ2-7; D perhaps matches TRBD2 (5 bases). This CDR3 is 11 amino acids long. Trimming removed 2 bases from V and 7 bases from J, with 6 bases in between.